One T cell receptor beta chain is described in this entry. This specimen comes from a study of patients and donors after allogeneic stem cell transplantation. This CDR3 is 14 amino acids long. Trimming pared 2 bases from V and 4 bases from J, leaving 11 bases between. Germline CDR1 and CDR2: SGHTA and FQGNSA. From the RT-PCR reads, TCRdb called clonotypes with MiXCR, one entry per CDR3 protein. Of 70,000 or so distinct CDR3 sequences listed, about a quarter are singletons. The sample taken for sequencing was blood, either unsorted or a sorted T cell fraction (not recorded which). The receptor comes from a human donor who was either an allogeneic HSCT recipient or a stem cell or donor lymphocyte infusion donor (not recorded which). It is not recorded whose cells these are; they may come from a transplant donor. This rearrangement joins TRBV7-2 to TRBJ1-1; D perhaps matches TRBD1 (5 bases). For the CDR3, the DNA is TGTGCCAGCAGCTTATTTATTGGGGGCACTGAAGCTTTCTTT. Protein product: CASSLFIGGTEAFF.